What follows describes a single T cell receptor beta chain. These data come from a study of T cell changes during pregnancy in multiple sclerosis. The CDR3 extends over 14 amino acids. Germline CDR1 SGHRS, CDR2 YFSETQ. V lost 0 bases to trimming and J lost 2 bases, with 8 bases between them. TCRdb's table, derived via immunoSEQ multiplex PCR, lists solely in-frame clones and lacks some. In the table there are 40,000 to 45,000 clones, roughly 92% of which are singletons. The sequencing sample was made of peripheral blood. V gene TRBV5-1 combines with J gene TRBJ1-2, with D hard to call. The source of this sequence is a female donor with multiple sclerosis, enrolled in a pregnancy study. The CDR3 DNA reads as TGCGCCAGCAGCTTGGAACACATCAACTATGGCTACACCTTC. This sequence encodes CASSLEHINYGYTF.